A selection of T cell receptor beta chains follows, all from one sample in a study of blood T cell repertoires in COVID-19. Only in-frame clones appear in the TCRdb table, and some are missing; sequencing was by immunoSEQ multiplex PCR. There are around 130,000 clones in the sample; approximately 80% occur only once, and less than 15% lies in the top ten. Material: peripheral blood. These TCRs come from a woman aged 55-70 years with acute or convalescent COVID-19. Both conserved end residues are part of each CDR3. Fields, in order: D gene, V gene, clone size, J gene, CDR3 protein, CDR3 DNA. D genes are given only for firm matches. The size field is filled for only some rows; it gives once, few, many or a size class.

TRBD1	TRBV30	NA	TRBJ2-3	CAATTGTGKDTQYF	TGTGCCGCGACGACCGGGACAGGGAAAGATACGCAGTATTTT
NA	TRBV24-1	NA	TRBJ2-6	CATSDGSQSSGANVLTF	TGTGCCACCAGTGATGGCTCTCAAAGCTCTGGGGCCAACGTCCTGACTTTC
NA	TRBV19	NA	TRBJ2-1	CASSIGGPGEQFF	TGTGCCAGTAGTATAGGGGGGCCAGGAGAGCAGTTCTTC
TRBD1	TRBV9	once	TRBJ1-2	CASSVEGTGNYGYTF	TGTGCCAGCAGCGTAGAAGGGACAGGTAACTATGGCTACACCTTC
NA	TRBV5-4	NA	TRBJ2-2	CASSFSGRETGELFF	TGTGCCAGCAGCTTCAGTGGGCGAGAGACCGGGGAGCTGTTTTTT
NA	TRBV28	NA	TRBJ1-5	CASSPTLGSNQPQHF	TGTGCCAGCAGTCCCACTCTCGGGAGCAATCAGCCCCAGCATTTT
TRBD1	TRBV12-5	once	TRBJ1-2	CASGFRQGGYGYTF	TGTGCTAGTGGTTTCAGACAGGGGGGGTATGGCTACACCTTC
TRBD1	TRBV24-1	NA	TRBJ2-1	CATSGQGANEQFF	TGTGCCACCAGTGGCCAGGGGGCCAATGAGCAGTTCTTC
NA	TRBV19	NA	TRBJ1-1	CASSITGGDTEAFF	TGTGCCAGTAGTATAACCGGCGGGGACACTGAAGCTTTCTTT
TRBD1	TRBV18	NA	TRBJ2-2	CASSPTGGAGELFF	TGTGCCAGCTCACCGACAGGGGGAGCCGGGGAGCTGTTTTTT
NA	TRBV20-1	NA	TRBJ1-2	CSATPFRQDTF	TGCAGTGCTACACCTTTTCGACAGGATACCTTC
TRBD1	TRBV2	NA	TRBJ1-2	CASSLDRNLGYTF	TGTGCCAGCAGCCTGGACAGGAATCTCGGCTACACCTTC
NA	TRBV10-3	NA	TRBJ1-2	CAISEDSTNYGYTF	TGTGCCATCAGTGAAGACAGTACTAACTATGGCTACACCTTC
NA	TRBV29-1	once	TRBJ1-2	CSVEGDDTGTNYGYTF	TGCAGCGTTGAAGGAGATGATACAGGGACTAACTATGGCTACACCTTC
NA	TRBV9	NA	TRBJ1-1	CASSVGGWGTEAFF	TGTGCCAGCAGCGTAGGGGGCTGGGGCACTGAAGCTTTCTTT
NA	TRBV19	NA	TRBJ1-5	CASSTSWEGLGKPQHF	TGTGCCAGTAGTACCTCCTGGGAGGGACTCGGGAAGCCCCAGCATTTT
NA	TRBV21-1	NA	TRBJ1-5	CASSKNGPLNQPQHF	TGTGCCAGCAGCAAAAATGGGCCACTCAATCAGCCCCAGCATTTT
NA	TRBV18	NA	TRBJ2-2	CASSPREVNTGELFF	TGTGCCAGCTCACCAAGGGAGGTAAACACCGGGGAGCTGTTTTTT
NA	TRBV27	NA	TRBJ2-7	CASREIGTGKSYEQYF	TGTGCCAGCAGGGAAATCGGGACTGGCAAATCCTACGAGCAGTACTTC
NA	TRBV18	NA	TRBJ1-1	CASSPGKGGPRNTEAFF	TGTGCCAGCTCACCAGGAAAAGGGGGACCCAGGAACACTGAAGCTTTCTTT
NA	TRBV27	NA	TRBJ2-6	CASSLQSGANVLTF	TGTGCCAGCAGTTTGCAGTCTGGGGCCAACGTCCTGACTTTC
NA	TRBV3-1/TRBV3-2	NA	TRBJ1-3	CASSPLSAGNTIYF	TGTGCCAGCAGCCCCCTTTCTGCTGGAAACACCATATATTTT
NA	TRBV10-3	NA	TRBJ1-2	CAISESKTGWGDYGYTF	TGTGCCATCAGTGAGTCTAAGACAGGTTGGGGAGACTATGGCTACACCTTC
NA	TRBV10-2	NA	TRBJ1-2	CASISVGRQGGNYGYTF	TGCGCCAGCATTTCAGTGGGCAGGCAGGGTGGTAACTATGGCTACACCTTC
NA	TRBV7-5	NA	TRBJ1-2	CVRSLALDTGEEEGYTF	TGTGTCAGAAGCTTAGCGCTTGACACAGGGGAAGAAGAAGGCTACACCTTC
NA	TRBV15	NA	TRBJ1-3	CATSRDRTSSGNTIYF	TGTGCCACCAGCAGAGATAGGACAAGCTCTGGAAACACCATATATTTT
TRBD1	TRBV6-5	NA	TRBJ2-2	CASGLRDRGPGELFF	TGTGCCAGCGGACTGCGGGACAGGGGGCCCGGGGAGCTGTTTTTT
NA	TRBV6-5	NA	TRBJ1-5	CASSSLKGGNQPQHF	TGTGCCAGCAGTTCGCTAAAGGGAGGCAATCAGCCCCAGCATTTT
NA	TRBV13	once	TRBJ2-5	CASSPTGQETQYF	TGTGCCAGCAGCCCGACAGGTCAAGAGACCCAGTACTTC
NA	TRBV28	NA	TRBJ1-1	CASYLHGAPGNTEAFF	TGTGCCAGCTATCTCCATGGTGCTCCGGGGAACACTGAAGCTTTCTTT
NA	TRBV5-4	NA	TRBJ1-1	CASSYGGDTEAFF	TGTGCCAGCAGTTACGGAGGGGACACTGAAGCTTTCTTT
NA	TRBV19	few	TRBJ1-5	CASSIMFVTDNQPQHF	TGTGCCAGTAGTATAATGTTCGTTACAGACAATCAGCCCCAGCATTTT
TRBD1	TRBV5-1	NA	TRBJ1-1	CASSFAGTANTEAFF	TGCGCCAGCAGCTTCGCCGGGACAGCGAACACTGAAGCTTTCTTT
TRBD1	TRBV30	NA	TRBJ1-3	CAWSEGQGRGLNTIYF	TGTGCCTGGAGTGAGGGACAGGGTAGAGGGCTCAACACCATATATTTT
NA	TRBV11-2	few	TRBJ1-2	CASSLAPGWNYGYTF	TGTGCCAGCAGCCTTGCCCCCGGGTGGAACTATGGCTACACCTTC
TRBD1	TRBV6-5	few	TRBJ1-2	CASSSGQGPDGYTF	TGTGCCAGCAGCAGTGGACAGGGCCCCGATGGCTACACCTTC
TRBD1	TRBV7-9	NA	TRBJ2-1	CASSPAGGQQENEQFF	TGTGCCAGCAGCCCGGCAGGGGGACAGCAGGAAAATGAGCAGTTCTTC
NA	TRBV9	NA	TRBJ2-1	CASSADRNEQFF	TGTGCCAGCAGCGCCGACAGGAATGAGCAGTTCTTC